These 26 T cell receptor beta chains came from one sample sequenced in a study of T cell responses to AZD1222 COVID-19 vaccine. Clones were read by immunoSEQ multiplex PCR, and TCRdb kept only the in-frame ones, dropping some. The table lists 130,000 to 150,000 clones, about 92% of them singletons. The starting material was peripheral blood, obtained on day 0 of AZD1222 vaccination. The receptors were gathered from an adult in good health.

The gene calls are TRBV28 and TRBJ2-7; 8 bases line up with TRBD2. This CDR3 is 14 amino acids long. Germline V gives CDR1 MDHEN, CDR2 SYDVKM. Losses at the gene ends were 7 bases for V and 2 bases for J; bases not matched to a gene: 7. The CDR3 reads CASTTRGGAYEQYF. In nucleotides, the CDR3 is TGTGCCAGCACCACCCGGGGGGGAGCCTACGAGCAGTACTTC.

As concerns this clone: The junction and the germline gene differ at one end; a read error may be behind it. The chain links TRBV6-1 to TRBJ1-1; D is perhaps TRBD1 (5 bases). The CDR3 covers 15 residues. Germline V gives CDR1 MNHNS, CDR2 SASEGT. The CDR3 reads CASREARVGDTEAFF. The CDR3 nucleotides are TGTGCCAGCAGAGAAGCCAGGGTGGGGGACACTGAAGCTTTCTTT.

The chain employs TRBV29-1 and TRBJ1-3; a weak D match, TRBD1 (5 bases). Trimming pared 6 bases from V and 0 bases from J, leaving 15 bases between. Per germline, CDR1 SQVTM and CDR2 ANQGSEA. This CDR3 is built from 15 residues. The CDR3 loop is CSVVLGHNSGNTIYF. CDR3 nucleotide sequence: TGCAGCGTGGTCTTAGGACACAACTCTGGAAACACCATATATTTT.

The CDR3 protein is CATTRDRGNQPQHF. CDR3 sequence (DNA): TGTGCCACCACAAGGGACAGGGGCAATCAGCCCCAGCATTTT. J is TRBJ1-5 and V is TRBV15; 9 bases align to TRBD1. Germline values: CDR1 LNHNV, CDR2 YYDKDF (reference sequence). The J segment lost 2 bases and the V segment lost 7 bases, leaving 3 bases of the junction unmatched. The CDR3 runs to 14 residues.

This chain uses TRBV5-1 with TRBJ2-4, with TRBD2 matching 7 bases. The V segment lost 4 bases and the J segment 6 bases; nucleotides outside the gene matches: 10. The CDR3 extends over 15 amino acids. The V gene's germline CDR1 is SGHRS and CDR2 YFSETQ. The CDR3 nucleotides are TGCGCCAGCAGCGACGGATTGGGAGGGGTAAACATTCAGTACTTC. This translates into CASSDGLGGVNIQYF.

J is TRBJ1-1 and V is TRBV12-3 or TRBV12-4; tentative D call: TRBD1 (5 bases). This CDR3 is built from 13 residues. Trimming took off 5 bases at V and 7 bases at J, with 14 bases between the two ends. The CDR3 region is CASSEGPYYEAFF. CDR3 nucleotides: TGTGCCAGCAGTGAGGGACCGTACTATGAAGCTTTCTTT.

CDR3 DNA: TGTGCCAGCTCACTACAGGTCAGAGGCAATCAGCCCCAGCATTTT. Translation: CASSLQVRGNQPQHF. The chain links TRBV18 to TRBJ1-5; tentative D call: TRBD1 (5 bases). The CDR3 runs 15 residues. From germline, CDR1 is KGHSH and CDR2 LQKENI. Deletions cut 4 bases from V and 2 bases from J, with 12 bases between.

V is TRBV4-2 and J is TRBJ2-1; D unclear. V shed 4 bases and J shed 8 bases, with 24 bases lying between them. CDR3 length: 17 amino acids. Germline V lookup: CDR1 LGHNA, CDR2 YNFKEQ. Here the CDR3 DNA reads TGTGCCAGCAGCCCAGAGTGGTTAGTTCATCGTGAGGATGAGCAGTTCTTC. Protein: CASSPEWLVHREDEQFF.

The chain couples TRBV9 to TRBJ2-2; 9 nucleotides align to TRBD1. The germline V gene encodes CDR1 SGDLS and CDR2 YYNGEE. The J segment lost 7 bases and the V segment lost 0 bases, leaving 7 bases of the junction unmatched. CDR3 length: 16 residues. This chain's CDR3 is CASSVGTGARVGELFF. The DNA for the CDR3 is TGTGCCAGCAGCGTAGGGACAGGGGCCCGTGTCGGGGAGCTGTTTTTT.

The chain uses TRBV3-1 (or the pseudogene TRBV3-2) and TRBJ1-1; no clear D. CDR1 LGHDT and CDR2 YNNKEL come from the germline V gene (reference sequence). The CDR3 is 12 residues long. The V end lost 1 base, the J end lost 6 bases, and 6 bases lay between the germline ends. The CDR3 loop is CASSQGRSEAFF. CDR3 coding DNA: TGTGCCAGCAGCCAAGGGCGGTCTGAAGCTTTCTTT.

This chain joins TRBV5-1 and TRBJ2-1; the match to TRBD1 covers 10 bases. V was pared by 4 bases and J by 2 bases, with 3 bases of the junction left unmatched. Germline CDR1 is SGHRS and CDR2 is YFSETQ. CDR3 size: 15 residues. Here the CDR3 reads CASSRGTGAYNEQFF. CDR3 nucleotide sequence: TGCGCCAGCAGCCGTGGGACAGGGGCCTACAATGAGCAGTTCTTC.

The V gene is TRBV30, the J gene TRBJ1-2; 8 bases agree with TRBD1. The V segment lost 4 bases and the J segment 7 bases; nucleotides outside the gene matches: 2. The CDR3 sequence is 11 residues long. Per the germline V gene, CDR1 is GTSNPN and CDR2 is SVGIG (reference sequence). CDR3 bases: TGTGCCTGGACAGGGGGCTTTGGCTACACCTTC. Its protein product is CAWTGGFGYTF.

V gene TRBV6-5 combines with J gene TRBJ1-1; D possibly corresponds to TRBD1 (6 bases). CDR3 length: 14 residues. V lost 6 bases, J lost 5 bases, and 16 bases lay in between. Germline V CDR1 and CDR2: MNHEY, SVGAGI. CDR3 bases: TGTGCCAGCAGAGTGGACAGTTTCGGGACTGAAGCTTTCTTT. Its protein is CASRVDSFGTEAFF.

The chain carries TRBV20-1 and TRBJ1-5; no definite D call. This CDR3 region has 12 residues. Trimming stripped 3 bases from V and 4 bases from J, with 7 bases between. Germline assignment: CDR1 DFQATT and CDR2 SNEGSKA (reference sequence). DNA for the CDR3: TGCAGTGCTAGTCCGGGTAATCAGCCCCAGCATTTT. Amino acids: CSASPGNQPQHF.

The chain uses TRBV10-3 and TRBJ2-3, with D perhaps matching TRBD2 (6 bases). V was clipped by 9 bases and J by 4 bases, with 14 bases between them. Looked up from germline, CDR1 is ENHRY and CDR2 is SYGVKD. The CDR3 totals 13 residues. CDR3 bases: TGTGCCATGTCGGGGGTGCCCGCAGATACGCAGTATTTT. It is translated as CAMSGVPADTQYF.

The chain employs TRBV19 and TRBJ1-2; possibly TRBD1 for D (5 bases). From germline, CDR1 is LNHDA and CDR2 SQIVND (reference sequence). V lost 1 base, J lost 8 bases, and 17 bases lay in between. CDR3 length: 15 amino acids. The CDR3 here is CASSIGDAGGFGYTF. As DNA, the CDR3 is TGTGCCAGTAGTATAGGGGACGCTGGAGGGTTCGGCTACACCTTC.

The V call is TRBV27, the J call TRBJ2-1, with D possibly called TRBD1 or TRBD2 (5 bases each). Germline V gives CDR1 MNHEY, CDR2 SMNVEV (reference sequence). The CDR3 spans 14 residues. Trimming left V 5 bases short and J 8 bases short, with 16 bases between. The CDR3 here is CASSRGGIGDEQFF. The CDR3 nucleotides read TGTGCCAGCAGTCGGGGCGGAATTGGGGATGAGCAGTTCTTC.

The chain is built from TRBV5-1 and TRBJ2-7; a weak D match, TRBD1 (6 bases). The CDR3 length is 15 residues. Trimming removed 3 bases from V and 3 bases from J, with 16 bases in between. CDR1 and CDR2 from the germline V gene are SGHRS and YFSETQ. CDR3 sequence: CASSSTGTGLYEQYF. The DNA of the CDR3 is TGCGCCAGCAGCTCCACAGGAACAGGGCTCTACGAGCAGTACTTC.

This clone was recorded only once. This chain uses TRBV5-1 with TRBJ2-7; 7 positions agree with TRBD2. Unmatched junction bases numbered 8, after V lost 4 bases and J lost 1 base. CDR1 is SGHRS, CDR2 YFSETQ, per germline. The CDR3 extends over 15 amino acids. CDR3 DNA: TGCGCCAGCAGCCAAAGACTAGCCGGATCCTACGAGCAGTACTTC. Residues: CASSQRLAGSYEQYF.

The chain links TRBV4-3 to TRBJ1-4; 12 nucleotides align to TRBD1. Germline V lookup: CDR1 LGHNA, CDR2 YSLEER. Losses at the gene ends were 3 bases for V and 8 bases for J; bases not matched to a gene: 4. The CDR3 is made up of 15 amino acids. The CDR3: CASSQGQGANEKLFF. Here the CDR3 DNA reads TGCGCCAGCAGCCAGGGACAGGGGGCGAACGAAAAACTGTTTTTT.

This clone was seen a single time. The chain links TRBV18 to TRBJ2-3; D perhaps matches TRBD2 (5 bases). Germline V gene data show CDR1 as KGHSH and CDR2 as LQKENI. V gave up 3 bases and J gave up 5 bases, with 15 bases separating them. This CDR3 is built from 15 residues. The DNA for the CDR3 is TGTGCCAGCTCACCCCAGCCAGAGGGTTTAGATACGCAGTATTTT. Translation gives CASSPQPEGLDTQYF. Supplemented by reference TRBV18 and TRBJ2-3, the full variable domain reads NAGVMQNPRHLVRRRGQEARLRCSPMKGHSHVYWYRQLPEEGLKFMVYLQKENIIDESGMPKERFSAEFPKEGPSILRIQQVVRGDSAAYFCASSPQPEGLDTQYFGPGTRLTVL.

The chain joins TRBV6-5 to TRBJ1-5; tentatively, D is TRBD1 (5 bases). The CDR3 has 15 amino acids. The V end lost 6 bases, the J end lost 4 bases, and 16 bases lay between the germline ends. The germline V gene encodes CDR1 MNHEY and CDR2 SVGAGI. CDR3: CASSPRGGGNQPQHF. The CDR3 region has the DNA TGTGCCAGCAGCCCCCGCGGGGGAGGAAATCAGCCCCAGCATTTT.

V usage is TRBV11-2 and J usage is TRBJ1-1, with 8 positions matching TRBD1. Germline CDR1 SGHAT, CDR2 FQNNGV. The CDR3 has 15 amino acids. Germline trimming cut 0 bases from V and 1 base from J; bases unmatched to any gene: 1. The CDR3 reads CASSLEGTGNTEAFF. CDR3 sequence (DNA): TGTGCCAGCAGCTTAGAAGGGACAGGGAACACTGAAGCTTTCTTT.

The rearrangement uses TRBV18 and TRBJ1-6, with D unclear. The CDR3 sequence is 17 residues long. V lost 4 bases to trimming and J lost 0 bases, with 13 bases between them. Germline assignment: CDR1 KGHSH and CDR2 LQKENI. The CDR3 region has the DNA TGTGCCAGCTCACAGTACCAAGTGAGCTCCTATAATTCACCCCTCCACTTT. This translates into CASSQYQVSSYNSPLHF.

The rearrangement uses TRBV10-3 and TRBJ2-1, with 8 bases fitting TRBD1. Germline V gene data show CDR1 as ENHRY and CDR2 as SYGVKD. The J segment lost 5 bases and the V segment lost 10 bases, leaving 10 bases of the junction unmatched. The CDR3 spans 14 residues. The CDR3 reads CATYQGAVDNEQFF. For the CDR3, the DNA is TGTGCCACTTACCAGGGGGCTGTTGACAATGAGCAGTTCTTC.

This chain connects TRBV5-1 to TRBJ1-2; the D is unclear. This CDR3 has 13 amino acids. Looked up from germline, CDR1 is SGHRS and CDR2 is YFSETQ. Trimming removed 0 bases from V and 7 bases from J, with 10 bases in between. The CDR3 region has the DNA TGCGCCAGCAGCTTGGCCACGGGGTCTGGCTACACCTTC. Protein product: CASSLATGSGYTF.